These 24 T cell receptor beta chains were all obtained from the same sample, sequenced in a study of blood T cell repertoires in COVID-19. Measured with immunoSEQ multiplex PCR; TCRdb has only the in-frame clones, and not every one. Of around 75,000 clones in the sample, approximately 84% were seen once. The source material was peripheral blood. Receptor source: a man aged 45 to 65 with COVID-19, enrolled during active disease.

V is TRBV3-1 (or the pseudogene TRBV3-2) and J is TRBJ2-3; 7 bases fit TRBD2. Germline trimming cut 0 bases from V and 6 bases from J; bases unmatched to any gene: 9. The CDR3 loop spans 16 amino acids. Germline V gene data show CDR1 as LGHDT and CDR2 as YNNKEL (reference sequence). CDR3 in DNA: TGTGCCAGCAGCCAAGATCTTGGGAGGGGTGGGGATACGCAGTATTTT. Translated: CASSQDLGRGGDTQYF.

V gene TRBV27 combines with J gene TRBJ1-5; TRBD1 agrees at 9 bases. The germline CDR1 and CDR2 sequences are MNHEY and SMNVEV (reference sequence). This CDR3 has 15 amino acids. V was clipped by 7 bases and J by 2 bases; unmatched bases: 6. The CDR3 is CASTGQGNRNQPQHF. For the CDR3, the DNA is TGTGCCAGCACCGGACAGGGGAACCGCAATCAGCCCCAGCATTTT.

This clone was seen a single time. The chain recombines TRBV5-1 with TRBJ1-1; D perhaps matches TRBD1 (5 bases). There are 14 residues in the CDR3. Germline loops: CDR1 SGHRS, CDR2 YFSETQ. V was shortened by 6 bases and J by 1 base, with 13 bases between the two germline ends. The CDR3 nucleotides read TGCGCCAGCAAGGAGACAGCTCAGAACACTGAAGCTTTCTTT. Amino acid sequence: CASKETAQNTEAFF.

The CDR3 protein is CASSQEGVNEKLFF. The CDR3 DNA reads TGCGCCAGCAGCCAAGAAGGGGTGAATGAAAAACTGTTTTTT. This chain joins TRBV4-1 and TRBJ1-4, with D possibly matching TRBD1 (5 bases). The V end lost 0 bases, the J end lost 5 bases, and 7 bases lay between the germline ends. This CDR3 contains 14 residues. Germline V CDR1 and CDR2: MGHRA, YSYEKL.

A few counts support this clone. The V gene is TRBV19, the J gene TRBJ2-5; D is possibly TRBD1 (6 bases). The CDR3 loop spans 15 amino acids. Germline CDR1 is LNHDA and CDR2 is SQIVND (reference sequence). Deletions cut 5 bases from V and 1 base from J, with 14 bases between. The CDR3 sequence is CASSPAQGIQETQYF. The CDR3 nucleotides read TGTGCCAGTAGTCCCGCGCAGGGGATCCAAGAGACCCAGTACTTC.

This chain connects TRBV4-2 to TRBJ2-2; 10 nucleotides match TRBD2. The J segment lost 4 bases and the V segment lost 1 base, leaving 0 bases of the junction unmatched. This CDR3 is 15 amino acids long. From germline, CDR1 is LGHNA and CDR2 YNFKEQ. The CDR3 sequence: CASSQGTSGTGELFF. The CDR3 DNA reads TGTGCCAGCAGCCAAGGGACTAGCGGCACCGGGGAGCTGTTTTTT.

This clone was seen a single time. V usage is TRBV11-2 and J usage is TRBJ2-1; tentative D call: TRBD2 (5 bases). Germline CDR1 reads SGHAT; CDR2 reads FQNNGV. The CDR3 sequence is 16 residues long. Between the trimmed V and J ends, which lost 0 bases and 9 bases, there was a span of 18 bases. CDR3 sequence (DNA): TGTGCCAGCAGCTTAGACGTGGACTTAAGGTGGTTTGAGCAGTTCTTC. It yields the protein CASSLDVDLRWFEQFF.

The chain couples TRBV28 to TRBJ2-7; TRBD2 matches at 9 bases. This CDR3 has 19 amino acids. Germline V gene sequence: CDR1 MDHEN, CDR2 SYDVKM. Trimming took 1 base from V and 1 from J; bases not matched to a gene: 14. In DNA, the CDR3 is TGTGCCAGCAGTTTATTTTTTAGCGGGGGTTTTCTGTTTTCCTACGAGCAGTACTTC. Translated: CASSLFFSGGFLFSYEQYF.

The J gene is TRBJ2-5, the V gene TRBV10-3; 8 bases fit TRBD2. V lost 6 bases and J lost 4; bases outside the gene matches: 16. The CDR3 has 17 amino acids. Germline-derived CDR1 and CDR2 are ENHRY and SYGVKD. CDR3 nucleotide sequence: TGTGCCATCAGCTCCAGGGTGGCGGGAGGAACGGGAGAGACCCAGTACTTC. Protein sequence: CAISSRVAGGTGETQYF.

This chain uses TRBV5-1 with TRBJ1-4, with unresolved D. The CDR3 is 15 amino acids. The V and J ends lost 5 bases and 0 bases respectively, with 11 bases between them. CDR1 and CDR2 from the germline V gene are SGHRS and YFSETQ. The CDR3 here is CASRNPGATNEKLFF. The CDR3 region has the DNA TGCGCCAGCAGGAACCCAGGTGCAACTAATGAAAAACTGTTTTTT.

The CDR3, as DNA: TGTGCCAGCAGTGTACAGGGGTTTGCCCCGAATCAGCCCCAGCATTTT. Protein product: CASSVQGFAPNQPQHF. The chain couples TRBV6-1 to TRBJ1-5; TRBD1 matches 7 bases. CDR1 is MNHNS, CDR2 SASEGT, per germline. With 4 bases clipped from V and 4 bases from J, the junction kept 10 bases outside the gene matches. CDR3 length: 16 amino acids.

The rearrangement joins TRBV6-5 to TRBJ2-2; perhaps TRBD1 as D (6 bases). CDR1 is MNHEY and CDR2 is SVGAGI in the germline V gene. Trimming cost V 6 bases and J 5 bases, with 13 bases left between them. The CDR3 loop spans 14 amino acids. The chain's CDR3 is CASSIQGGTGELFF. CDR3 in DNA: TGTGCCAGCAGCATACAGGGTGGAACCGGGGAGCTGTTTTTT.

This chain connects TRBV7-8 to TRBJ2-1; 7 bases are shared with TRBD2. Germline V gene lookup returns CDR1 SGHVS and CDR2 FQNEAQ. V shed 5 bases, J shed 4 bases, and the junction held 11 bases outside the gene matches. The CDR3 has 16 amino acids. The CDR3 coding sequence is TGTGCCAGCAGCCTACTGTTAGGGACTACATACAATGAGCAGTTCTTC. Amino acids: CASSLLLGTTYNEQFF.

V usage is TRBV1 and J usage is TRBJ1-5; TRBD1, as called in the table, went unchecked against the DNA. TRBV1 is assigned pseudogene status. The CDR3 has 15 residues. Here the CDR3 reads CTSSHLTGDDQPQHF. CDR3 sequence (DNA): TGCACCAGCAGCCACCTCACAGGGGACGATCAGCCCCAGCATTTT.

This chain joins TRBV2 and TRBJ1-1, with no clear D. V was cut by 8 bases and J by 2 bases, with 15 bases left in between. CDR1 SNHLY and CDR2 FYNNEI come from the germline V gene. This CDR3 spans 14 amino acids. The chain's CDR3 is CASVIKKANTEAFF. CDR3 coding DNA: TGTGCCAGCGTAATCAAAAAAGCAAACACTGAAGCTTTCTTT.

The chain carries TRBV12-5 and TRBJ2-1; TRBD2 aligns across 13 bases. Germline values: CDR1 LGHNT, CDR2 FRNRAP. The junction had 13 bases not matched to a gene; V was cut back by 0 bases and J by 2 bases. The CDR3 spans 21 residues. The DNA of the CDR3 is TGTGCTAGTGGTTTGGTAATGGGGGAACTAGCGGGAGGGCCGGCCTACAATGAGCAGTTCTTC. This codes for CASGLVMGELAGGPAYNEQFF.

The CDR3 loop reads CASSLGGAGLNTEAFF. The CDR3 DNA sequence: TGTGCCAGCAGCTTAGGGGGGGCAGGGCTGAACACTGAAGCTTTCTTT. The rearrangement joins TRBV13 to TRBJ1-1; TRBD1 might be the D (6 bases). The CDR3 is 16 residues long. The ends were cut back, 0 bases at V and 0 bases at J, with 11 bases in the middle. Per germline, CDR1 PRHDT and CDR2 FYEKMQ (reference sequence).

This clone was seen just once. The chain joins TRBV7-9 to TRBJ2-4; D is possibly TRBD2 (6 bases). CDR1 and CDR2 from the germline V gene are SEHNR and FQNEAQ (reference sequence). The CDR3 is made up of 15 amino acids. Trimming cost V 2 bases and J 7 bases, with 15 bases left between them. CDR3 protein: CASSLIVPGDNIQYF. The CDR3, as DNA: TGTGCCAGCAGCTTAATTGTTCCGGGGGATAACATTCAGTACTTC. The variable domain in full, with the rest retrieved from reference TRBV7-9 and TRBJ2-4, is DTGVSQNPRHKITKRGQNVTFRCDPISEHNRLYWYRQTLGQGPEFLTYFQNEAQLEKSRLLSDRFSAERPKGSFSTLEIQRTEQGDSAMYLCASSLIVPGDNIQYFGAGTRLSVL.

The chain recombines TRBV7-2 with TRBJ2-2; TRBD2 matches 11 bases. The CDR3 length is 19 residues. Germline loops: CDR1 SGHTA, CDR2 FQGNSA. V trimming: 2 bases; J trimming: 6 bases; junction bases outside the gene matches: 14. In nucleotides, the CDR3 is TGTGCCAGCAGCTTACTAGGGGCTCTGCTAGCGGGAGGTCCCGGGGAGCTGTTTTTT. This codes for CASSLLGALLAGGPGELFF.

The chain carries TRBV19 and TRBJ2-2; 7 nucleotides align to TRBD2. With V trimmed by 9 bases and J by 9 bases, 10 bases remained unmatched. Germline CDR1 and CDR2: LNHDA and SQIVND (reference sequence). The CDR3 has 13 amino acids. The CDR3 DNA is TGTGCCAGCAGACTAGCCGGTGGCCGGGAGCTGTTTTTT. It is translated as CASRLAGGRELFF.

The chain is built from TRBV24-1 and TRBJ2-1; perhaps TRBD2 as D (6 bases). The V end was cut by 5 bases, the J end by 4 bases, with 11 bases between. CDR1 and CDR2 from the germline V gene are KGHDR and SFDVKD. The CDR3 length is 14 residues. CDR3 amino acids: CATSVAGSYNEQFF. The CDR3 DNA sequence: TGTGCCACCAGTGTCGCGGGATCTTACAATGAGCAGTTCTTC.

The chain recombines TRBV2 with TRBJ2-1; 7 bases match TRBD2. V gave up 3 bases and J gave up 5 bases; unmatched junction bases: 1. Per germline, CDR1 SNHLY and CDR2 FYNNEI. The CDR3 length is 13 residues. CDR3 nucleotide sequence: TGTGCCAGCAGTGACCTAGCGGACAATGAGCAGTTCTTC. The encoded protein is CASSDLADNEQFF.

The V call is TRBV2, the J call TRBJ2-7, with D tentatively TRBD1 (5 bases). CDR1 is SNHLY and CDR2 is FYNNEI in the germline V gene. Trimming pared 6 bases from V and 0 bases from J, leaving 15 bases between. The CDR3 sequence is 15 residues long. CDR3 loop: CASSTDRSLSYEQYF. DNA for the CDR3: TGTGCCAGCAGCACCGACAGATCCCTCTCCTACGAGCAGTACTTC.

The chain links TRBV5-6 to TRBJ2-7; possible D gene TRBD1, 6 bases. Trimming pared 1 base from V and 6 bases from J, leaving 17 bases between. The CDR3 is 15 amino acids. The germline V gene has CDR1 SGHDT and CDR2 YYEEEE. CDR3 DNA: TGTGCCAGCAGCTTGTATGGGGGCGCCATCGGCGAGCAGTACTTC. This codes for CASSLYGGAIGEQYF.